This is a list of T cell receptor beta chains from one sample in a study of cytotoxic CD8 clonotypes in ibrutinib-treated CLL. Libraries were prepared by immunoSEQ multiplex PCR; TCRdb keeps only in-frame clonotypes and omits some of them. The sample includes about 76,000 clones, 83% of them seen just once. This specimen was PBMCs, taken after 24 months of ibrutinib treatment. These receptors came from a human donor with chronic lymphocytic leukemia. Both conserved end residues are part of each CDR3. Each record gives: CDR3 length, V gene, J gene, CDR3 protein.

14	TRBV10-2	TRBJ2-7	CASSESPGNHEQYF
11	TRBV12-5	TRBJ1-1	CASGINTEAFF
15	TRBV9	TRBJ2-3	CASSVLAASTDTQYF
13	TRBV6-5	TRBJ2-7	CASRRQGAYEQYF
16	TRBV15	TRBJ2-3	CATSTGQGARTDTQYF
15	TRBV19	TRBJ1-4	CASSTGDASNEKLFF
18	TRBV14	TRBJ2-7	CASSQGASEMPFSYEQYF
18	TRBV9	TRBJ2-2	CASSVGTGGIINTGELFF
15	TRBV6-5	TRBJ2-5	CASSTGTGSQETQYF
13	TRBV9	TRBJ2-5	CASSAHPQETQYF
17	TRBV10-3	TRBJ2-7	CAISESDPGGRSDEQYF
12	TRBV7-9	TRBJ1-4	CASSLRGEKLFF
12	TRBV7-9	TRBJ1-1	CASEGGSTEAFF
14	TRBV6-5	TRBJ2-3	CASSSQTGGHTQYF
19	TRBV4-3	TRBJ2-1	CASSQDLVREVSVYNEQFF
14	TRBV28	TRBJ2-3	CASRPPGSTDTQYF
16	TRBV27	TRBJ2-1	CASSLSTGRAFNEQFF
13	TRBV14	TRBJ2-7	CASRGTGLYEQYF
15	TRBV19	TRBJ1-5	CASSPTSGGNQPQHF
15	TRBV2	TRBJ1-5	CASSGGSVSNQPRHF
13	TRBV6-1	TRBJ2-1	CASCFGSDNEQFF
14	TRBV27	TRBJ2-5	CASSMDRNQETQYF
15	TRBV4-1	TRBJ2-7	CASSQSVAGTYEQYF
14	TRBV6-1	TRBJ1-1	CASSDPGRNTEAFF
14	TRBV6-1	TRBJ2-3	CASTRQDRTDTQYF
15	TRBV21-1	TRBJ2-5	CASSKRDRGRETQYF
15	TRBV5-4	TRBJ2-1	CASSRDTTSYNEQFF
19	TRBV19	TRBJ1-3	CASSTSRQGQGGSGNTIYF
15	TRBV5-6	TRBJ2-7	CASSMRLAGGYEQYF
15	TRBV5-1	TRBJ2-1	CASSQLAGGPNEQFF
14	TRBV2	TRBJ1-2	CASRATGTAFGYTF
13	TRBV9	TRBJ2-1	CASSSGPDNEQFF
16	TRBV10-1	TRBJ2-5	CASSEYVGEEQETQYF
15	TRBV4-1	TRBJ1-3	CASSHPDRAGNTIYF
14	TRBV16	TRBJ2-7	CASSLLDRTYEQYF
14	TRBV5-6	TRBJ2-7	CASSLAGGPPEQYF
16	TRBV9	TRBJ2-2	CASSVAGRANTGELFF
17	TRBV19	TRBJ2-7	CASSIRGLQGASYEQYF
16	TRBV5-1	TRBJ2-2	CASSLEAITNTGELFF
14	TRBV5-1	TRBJ2-3	CASSWDGSTDTQYF
13	TRBV9	TRBJ2-3	CASSVAGRDTQYF
12	TRBV9	TRBJ2-1	CASSVVLGEQFF
14	TRBV9	TRBJ2-3	CASSGGLSTDTQYF
15	TRBV2	TRBJ2-1	CASSGGTSGYNEQFF
13	TRBV29-1	TRBJ2-1	CSVRSGWRNEQFF
14	TRBV6-1	TRBJ1-5	CASARGFGNQPQHF
14	TRBV18	TRBJ1-1	CASSPLEGTPEAFF
14	TRBV30	TRBJ2-1	CAWSSGIPHNEQFF
15	TRBV7-2	TRBJ2-1	CASSLDSGRYNEQFF